This T cell receptor beta chain was documented in a study of OX40 agonist ivuxolimab in advanced cancers. Study-level information: Intravenous ivuxolimab at 0.01 to 10 mg/kg was given to patients every 2 weeks.

Profiled with immunoSEQ multiplex PCR; TCRdb holds only in-frame clones, not every one. The sample contains 25,000 to 40,000 clones, 87% of which appear only once. The CDR3 runs 13 residues. V lost 3 bases to trimming and J lost 6 bases; unmatched junction nucleotides: 1. CDR1 and CDR2 (germline): SQVTM, ANQGSEA. The chain couples TRBV29-1 to TRBJ2-2, with 10 positions matching TRBD1. The TCR comes from an adult with an advanced solid tumor such as melanoma, head and neck, liver or kidney cancer. The sequencing used CD4+ or CD8+ T cells sorted from blood, collected in a trial of the OX40 agonist ivuxolimab. The CDR3 sequence is CSVDGQGAGELFF. The CDR3 coding sequence is TGCAGCGTTGACGGACAGGGGGCCGGGGAGCTGTTTTTT.